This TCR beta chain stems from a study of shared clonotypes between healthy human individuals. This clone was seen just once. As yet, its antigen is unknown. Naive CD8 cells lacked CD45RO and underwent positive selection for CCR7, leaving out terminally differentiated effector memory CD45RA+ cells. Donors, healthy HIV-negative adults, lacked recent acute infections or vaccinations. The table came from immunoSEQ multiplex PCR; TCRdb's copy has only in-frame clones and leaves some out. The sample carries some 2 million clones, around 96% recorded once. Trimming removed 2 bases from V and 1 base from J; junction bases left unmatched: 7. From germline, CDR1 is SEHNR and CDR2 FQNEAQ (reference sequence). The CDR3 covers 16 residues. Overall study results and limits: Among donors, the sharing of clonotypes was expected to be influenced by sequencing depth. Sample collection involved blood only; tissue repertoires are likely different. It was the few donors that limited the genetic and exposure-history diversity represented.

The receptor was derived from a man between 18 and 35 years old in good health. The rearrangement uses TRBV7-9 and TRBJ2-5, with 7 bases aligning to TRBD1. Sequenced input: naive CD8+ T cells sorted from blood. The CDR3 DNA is TGTGCCAGCAGCTTAATTATCGGGACAGTCCAAGAGACCCAGTACTTC. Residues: CASSLIIGTVQETQYF.